This T cell receptor (beta chain) was obtained from a study of control samples from healthy donors and cancer patients. Data came from immunoSEQ multiplex PCR; TCRdb stores just in-frame clones and leaves some out. The table lists tens of thousands of clones, over 75% of them singletons. The CDR3 length is 19 residues. Germline V CDR1 and CDR2: SGHNT, YYREEE (reference sequence). Trimming took 2 bases from V and 4 from J; bases not matched to a gene: 20. The TCR sequence derives from a man between 35 and 55 years old in good health. Sequenced material: blood. The rearrangement joins TRBV5-4 to TRBJ1-1; TRBD1 agrees at 7 bases. The CDR3 DNA sequence: TGTGCCAGCAGCTTAGATTTCCCCGGGACAGCGAAGCCATCCACTGAAGCTTTCTTT. Its protein product is CASSLDFPGTAKPSTEAFF.